This TCR beta chain was found in a study of vaccination and CD4 T cells after COVID-19. Study-wide background: Stimulation used overlapping spike peptides from SARS-CoV-2, HCoV-NL63, HCoV-OC43 and HCoV-229E.

Sequenced with the Oncomine TCR Beta short-read assay was DNA taken from cultured CD4+ T cells. Genomic DNA was drawn out of CD4+ T cells grown in culture. TCRdb re-called the PCR reads through MiXCR, storing one row per CDR3 protein. The data hold about 7,200 distinct CDR3 sequences, with 35% to 50% observed a single time. The treatment denotes: 10-day PBMC culture with coronavirus spike peptide pools or control peptides (ViraFEST assay). CD4+ T-cell collection from the unexposed donor predated the COVID-19 pandemic (2011-2018). Trimming shortened V by 5 bases and J by 10 bases, and 18 bases separated the two germline ends. This CDR3 has 15 amino acids. This clonotype has only a few counts. The antigen is unknown.

This TCR derives from a human donor in good health. The chain combines TRBV12-3 or TRBV12-4 with TRBJ1-6; tentatively, D is TRBD1 (5 bases). The sequencing input was CD4+ T cells from blood, cultured in vitro. The CDR3 DNA reads as TGTGCCAGCAGTGCCTCAGGGAGTGGGTACTCACCCCTCCACTTT. This codes for CASSASGSGYSPLHF.